These 3 T cell receptor beta chains came from one sample sequenced in a study of Graves' ophthalmopathy and Graves' hyperthyroidism. The TCR beta CDR3 regions underwent amplification from RNA transcripts. Second-round multiplex PCR came after first-round RT-PCR with HTBI primers. TCRdb reprocessed the multiplex PCR reads with MiXCR, giving one entry per CDR3 protein. Of some 390,000 distinct CDR3 sequences listed, around 17% are singletons. What was sequenced was peripheral blood. The receptors were gathered from a woman between 18 and 30 years old with Graves' ophthalmopathy.

This clonotype was counted ten times or more. The chain couples TRBV6-1 to TRBJ2-7; the D is unclear. V lost 6 bases to trimming and J lost 4 bases, with 16 bases between them. The CDR3 totals 14 residues. Germline CDR1 and CDR2: MNHNS and SASEGT. The CDR3 DNA follows: TGTGCCAGCAGACCTGCGCCTGGCGTATACGAGCAGTACTTC. Translated: CASRPAPGVYEQYF.

This clonotype was picked up many times. The chain is built from TRBV5-1 and TRBJ2-7; 14 nucleotides align to TRBD2. The V and J ends lost 4 bases and 5 bases, in that order; junction bases with no gene match: 5. CDR3 length equals 15 residues. Germline assignment: CDR1 SGHRS and CDR2 YFSETQ. The CDR3 is CASSLGLAGVNEQYF. The CDR3 coding sequence is TGCGCCAGCAGCCTGGGACTAGCGGGAGTTAACGAGCAGTACTTC.

This clonotype was observed a few times. The J gene is TRBJ1-2, the V gene TRBV6-5, with D uncertain. The CDR3 is 16 amino acids. Germline V CDR1 and CDR2: MNHEY, SVGAGI. Trimming left V 0 bases short and J 0 bases short, with 11 bases between. This CDR3 reads CASSYSFTGPNYGYTF. CDR3 DNA sequence: TGTGCCAGCAGTTACTCGTTCACCGGACCTAACTATGGCTACACCTTC.